The next 17 T cell receptor beta chains were all read from a single sample in a study of shared clonotypes between healthy human individuals. The repertoire was sequenced with immunoSEQ multiplex PCR; TCRdb's copy has only in-frame clones and lacks some. Of roughly 2 million clones in the sample, roughly 96% were seen once. The sample was naive CD4+ T cells sorted from blood. As to subset: CD45RA+ positively selected. The origin of the receptors is a man aged 18 to 35 in good health.

This chain connects TRBV30 to TRBJ2-1, with D uncertain. V lost 4 bases, J lost 9 bases, and 13 bases lay in between. The germline V gene encodes CDR1 GTSNPN and CDR2 SVGIG (reference sequence). This CDR3 has 12 amino acids. This CDR3 reads CAWKPNGVEQFF. As DNA, the CDR3 is TGTGCCTGGAAGCCCAACGGAGTTGAGCAGTTCTTC.

As to this clone: The sample holds other DNA sequences that translate to the same CDR3. The genes are TRBV10-3 and TRBJ1-3; possibly TRBD1 for D (5 bases). The CDR3 loop spans 14 amino acids. V was pared by 6 bases and J by 0 bases, with 9 bases between. CDR1 ENHRY and CDR2 SYGVKD come from the germline V gene. The CDR3: CAISGTDSGNTIYF. CDR3 nucleotide sequence: TGTGCCATCAGCGGGACGGACTCTGGAAACACCATATATTTT.

This clone was seen just once. The V call is TRBV5-1, the J call TRBJ1-3; no reliable D call. The CDR3 runs to 16 residues. CDR1 is SGHRS and CDR2 is YFSETQ in the germline V gene. V lost 4 bases, J lost 4 bases, and 18 bases lay in between. The CDR3 is CASSATSWVDGNTIYF. The CDR3 region has the DNA TGCGCCAGCAGCGCCACTAGCTGGGTGGACGGAAACACCATATATTTT.

The chain uses TRBV5-1 and TRBJ2-2; D tentatively fits TRBD1 or TRBD2 (5 bases each). Trimming pared 5 bases from V and 2 bases from J, leaving 16 bases between. Germline V gene lookup returns CDR1 SGHRS and CDR2 YFSETQ. The CDR3 consists of 16 residues. The CDR3 region is CASSPAEDTNTGELFF. The DNA for the CDR3 is TGCGCCAGCAGTCCCGCGGAGGACACTAACACCGGGGAGCTGTTTTTT.

This sequence joins TRBV18 and TRBJ2-7; D unclear. Germline CDR1 is KGHSH and CDR2 is LQKENI. The CDR3 spans 14 residues. Trimming took off 6 bases at V and 0 bases at J, with 12 bases between the two ends. The CDR3 sequence: CASSEGMSSYEQYF. CDR3 DNA: TGTGCCAGCTCGGAAGGGATGAGCTCCTACGAGCAGTACTTC.

With respect to this clone: The identical CDR3 is also encoded by other nucleotide sequences in the sample. The genes are TRBV28 and TRBJ2-7, with D hard to call. This CDR3 has 13 residues. V lost 3 bases, J lost 2 bases, and 8 bases lay in between. Germline lookup yields CDR1 MDHEN and CDR2 SYDVKM. In nucleotides, the CDR3 is TGTGCCAGCAGTTTTCCCGGAACCTACGAGCAGTACTTC. This gives the protein CASSFPGTYEQYF.

The chain links TRBV6-5 to TRBJ2-5; the D is unclear. The CDR3 covers 14 residues. Germline V gene data show CDR1 as MNHEY and CDR2 as SVGAGI. V lost 6 bases and J 4 bases, leaving 15 bases between the germline ends. The CDR3 loop is CASSPFVSAETQYF. The CDR3 nucleotides are TGTGCCAGCAGCCCGTTTGTGTCAGCAGAGACCCAGTACTTC.

The gene calls are TRBV6-5 and TRBJ2-2, with 7 bases that match TRBD2. CDR1 is MNHEY, CDR2 SVGAGI, per germline. The CDR3 totals 15 residues. Trimming removed 9 bases from V and 4 bases from J; junction bases left unmatched: 11. In nucleotides, the CDR3 is TGTGCCAGTTCTTGGGGAGGGTTGAGCACCGGGGAGCTGTTTTTT. Its protein is CASSWGGLSTGELFF.

The chain carries TRBV4-1 and TRBJ2-7; no clear D. CDR3 length: 16 residues. V dropped 4 bases and J dropped 0 bases, with 16 bases sitting between them. CDR1 is MGHRA and CDR2 is YSYEKL in the germline V gene. CDR3 residues: CASSLLHRASSYEQYF. The CDR3 nucleotides read TGCGCCAGCAGCCTTCTTCATAGAGCCTCCTCCTACGAGCAGTACTTC.

The rearrangement joins TRBV27 to TRBJ1-2; TRBD1 agrees at 9 bases. This CDR3 contains 13 residues. Per the germline V gene, CDR1 is MNHEY and CDR2 is SMNVEV (reference sequence). Trimming cost V 4 bases and J 8 bases; bases outside gene matches: 5. This CDR3 is CASSSTTGGGYTF. The CDR3 DNA reads TGTGCCAGCAGTTCCACGACAGGGGGAGGCTACACCTTC.

The chain is built from TRBV27 and TRBJ2-2; 10 nucleotides line up with TRBD1. The CDR3 runs to 14 residues. V dropped 9 bases and J dropped 2; count of bases not matched to a gene: 3. Per the germline V gene, CDR1 is MNHEY and CDR2 is SMNVEV (reference sequence). The CDR3 nucleotides read TGTGCCAGTTTGACAGGGGGCAACACCGGGGAGCTGTTTTTT. Amino acids: CASLTGGNTGELFF.

Note on this clone: Other nucleotide sequences from this sample produce the same CDR3. V is TRBV10-1 and J is TRBJ2-7; 11 bases match TRBD2. Germline V gene data show CDR1 as WNHNN and CDR2 as SYGVQD (reference sequence). The CDR3 is 14 amino acids. V gave up 3 bases and J gave up 4 bases; unmatched junction bases: 2. CDR3 DNA: TGCGCCAGCAGTGAATCTAGCGGGAGGTACGAGCAGTACTTC. Protein sequence: CASSESSGRYEQYF.

The chain is built from TRBV30 and TRBJ1-4; no clear D gene. The CDR3 has 13 amino acids. In germline, CDR1 is GTSNPN, CDR2 SVGIG (reference sequence). The ends were cut back, 2 bases at V and 7 bases at J, with 11 bases in the middle. CDR3 bases: TGTGCCTGGAGTCGGGGTCCCAGTGAAAAACTGTTTTTT. It specifies CAWSRGPSEKLFF.

The DNA for the CDR3 is TGTGCCAGCAGCTTGGAGTTGCGGAGGGGAGGGACCCAGTACTTC. Its protein is CASSLELRRGGTQYF. V is TRBV5-4 and J is TRBJ2-5, with D tentatively TRBD2 (6 bases). V was cut by 0 bases and J by 7 bases, with 16 bases left in between. The CDR3 is 15 residues long. Germline V gene data show CDR1 as SGHNT and CDR2 as YYREEE (reference sequence).

V usage is TRBV2 and J usage is TRBJ2-4; 7 bases agree with TRBD2. CDR1 SNHLY and CDR2 FYNNEI come from the germline V gene. V was pared by 3 bases and J by 11 bases, with 1 base of the junction left unmatched. The CDR3 has 11 residues. DNA for the CDR3: TGTGCCAGCAGTGAGCGGGAGCTTCAGTACTTC. Translating gives CASSERELQYF.

Of note for this clone: The sample carries other DNA sequences with the same CDR3. The chain links TRBV10-3 to TRBJ2-7; 9 bases fit TRBD1. After removal of 6 bases from V and 1 base from J, the junction contained 4 bases not matched to a gene. This CDR3 spans 14 amino acids. In germline, CDR1 is ENHRY, CDR2 SYGVKD. For the CDR3, the DNA is TGTGCCATCAGCGCCGGGACAGGGTCCTACGAGCAGTACTTC. Translation: CAISAGTGSYEQYF.

This chain links TRBV7-9 with TRBJ2-7; D is undetermined. Per the germline V gene, CDR1 is SEHNR and CDR2 is FQNEAQ (reference sequence). The CDR3 runs 15 residues. Trimming removed 5 bases from V and 1 base from J, with 15 bases in between. CDR3 in DNA: TGTGCCAGCAGCGCTCAACAAGGTAAATCCTACGAGCAGTACTTC. Protein product: CASSAQQGKSYEQYF. The full variable domain, completed using reference TRBV7-9 and TRBJ2-7, is DTGVSQNPRHKITKRGQNVTFRCDPISEHNRLYWYRQTLGQGPEFLTYFQNEAQLEKSRLLSDRFSAERPKGSFSTLEIQRTEQGDSAMYLCASSAQQGKSYEQYFGPGTRLTVT.